The entry below describes one T cell receptor beta chain. Its antigen is still unknown. No base quality values were provided; no much bigger clone lies one nucleotide off. The immunoSEQ Assay, a bias-controlled multiplex PCR, was used to amplify TCRbeta CDR3 regions from genomic DNA. The authors' pipeline ran thus. The number of nucleated cells in each sample was estimated from the amplification of reference gene primers within the assay. To quantify the absolute abundance of each unique TCRbeta CDR3 rearrangement, sequence reads were collapsed and filtered. For each sample, productive Simpson clonality was calculated by taking the square root of Simpson's diversity index across productive rearrangements. TCRdb took over this immuneACCESS table, retaining in-frame rearrangements with V and J assigned. Such tables are incomplete; in checked studies, under half of the missing clones stem from an unresolved V gene, and the remainder is unexplained. V and J calls and clone size follow that table, whereas D and trimming were derived from the DNA. The sample table records over 85,000 clones; 65% to 80% of these occur just once. The ten top clones hold 7.6% of the sample.

V is cut by 8 bases and J by 5 bases, and the space between the germline ends is 15 bases. Reading from cysteine to phenylalanine, the CDR3 counts 13 amino acids. Only CDR3 DNA remains: 39 bases, in frame from the first base. As encoded in the germline V gene, CDR1 is SGHTA while CDR2 is FQGTGA. This sample is drawn from a study of blood T cell repertoires in COVID-19 (dated by TCRdb to about 2020). Broadly, across the study: The collaborator samples originated in the United States, Italy and Spain and spanned the acute and convalescent phases of COVID-19. The material from the prospective study consisted of cDNA or gDNA derived from T cells, B-cell-depleted T cells, or PBMCs. Subjects who had been exposed to COVID-19, were actively infected with it, or had recovered from it provided the deeply sampled blood TCRbeta repertoires that made up the dataset. The repertoires were released in a freely available public database meant as a resource for research on the immune response to SARS-CoV-2. Samples came from the ongoing ImmuneRACE study (first 160 participants) plus 1,254 subjects from 6 global collaborators. The sample metadata nearly always contained a de-identified subject ID, COVID-19 status, age in years and sex. HLA class I and class II types, where available, came from metadata supplied by the sample provider rather than from assay-based typing. Results the study describes overall, beyond this receptor: Clinical and demographic metadata were provided uncurated, with the amount varying by source and participant.

Collaborating institutions collected whole blood in K2EDTA tubes following their own protocols. For TCRbeta analysis, collaborators shipped samples as frozen whole blood, isolated PBMCs, or DNA extracted from either of those sample types. This chain joins TRBV7-3 to TRBJ2-5; a weak D assignment points to TRBD1 (6 bases agree). The receptor comes from a woman aged 55-69 years with acute or convalescent COVID-19. Sequencing input: peripheral blood. The base sequence is TGTGCCAGCGCACCCTCAGGGGTGGAGACCCAGTACTTC. Its protein reads: CASAPSGVETQYF.